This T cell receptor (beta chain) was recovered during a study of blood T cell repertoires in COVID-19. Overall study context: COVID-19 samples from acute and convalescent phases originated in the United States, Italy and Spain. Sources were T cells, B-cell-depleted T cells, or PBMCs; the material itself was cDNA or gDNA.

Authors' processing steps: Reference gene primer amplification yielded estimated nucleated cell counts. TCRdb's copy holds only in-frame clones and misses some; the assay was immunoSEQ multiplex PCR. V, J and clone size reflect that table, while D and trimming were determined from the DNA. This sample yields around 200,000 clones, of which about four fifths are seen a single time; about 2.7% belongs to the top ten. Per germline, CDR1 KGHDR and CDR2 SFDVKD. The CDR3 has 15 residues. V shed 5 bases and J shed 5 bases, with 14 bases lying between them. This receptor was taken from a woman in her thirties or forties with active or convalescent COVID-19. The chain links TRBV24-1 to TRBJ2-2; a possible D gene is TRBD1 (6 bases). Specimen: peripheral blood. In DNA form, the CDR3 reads TGTGCCACCAGTGTCCATTCTCAGGGGACCGGGGAGCTGTTTTTT. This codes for CATSVHSQGTGELFF.